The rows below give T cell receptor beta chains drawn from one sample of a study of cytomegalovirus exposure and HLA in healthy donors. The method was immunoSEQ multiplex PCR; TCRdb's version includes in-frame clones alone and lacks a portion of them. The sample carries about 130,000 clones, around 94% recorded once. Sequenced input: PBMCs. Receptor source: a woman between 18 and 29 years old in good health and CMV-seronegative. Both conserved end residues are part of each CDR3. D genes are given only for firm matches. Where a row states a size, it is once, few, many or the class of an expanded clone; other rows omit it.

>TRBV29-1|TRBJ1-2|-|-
TGCAGCGTTGAAGCCAGGGCGGCTTTGGGCTATGGCTACACCTTC
CSVEARAALGYGYTF
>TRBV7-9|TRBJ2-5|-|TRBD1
TGTGCCAGCAGCTTTTGGACAGGGGGAGAGACCCAGTACTTC
CASSFWTGGETQYF
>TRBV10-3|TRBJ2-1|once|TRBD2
TGTGCCATCAGTGAGTCCGGAGCGGGAGGATTCAATGAGCAGTTCTTC
CAISESGAGGFNEQFF
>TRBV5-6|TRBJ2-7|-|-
TGTGCCAGCAGCTTGGCCATCGGCACAGTCTACGAGCAGTACTTC
CASSLAIGTVYEQYF
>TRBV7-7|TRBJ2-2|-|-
TGTGCCAGCAGCCAAACAACGGGCACCGGGGAGCTGTTTTTT
CASSQTTGTGELFF
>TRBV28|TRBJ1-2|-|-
TGTGCCAGCAGTTGGGCATATGGCTACACCTTC
CASSWAYGYTF
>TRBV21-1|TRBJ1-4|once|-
TGTGCCAGCAGCAGAGTCACCCCCGGGACAGTGAATGAAAAACTGTTTTTT
CASSRVTPGTVNEKLFF
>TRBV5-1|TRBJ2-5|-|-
TGCGCCAGCAGCCTGGGACTTCAAGAGACCCAGTACTTC
CASSLGLQETQYF
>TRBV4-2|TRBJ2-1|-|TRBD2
TGTGCCAGCAGCCAAGATCGGGCTAGCGGGGTCAATGAGCAGTTCTTC
CASSQDRASGVNEQFF
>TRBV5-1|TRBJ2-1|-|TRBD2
TGCGCCAGCAGCTTATCCGGGGGGGCCGGGAATGAGCAGTTCTTC
CASSLSGGAGNEQFF